The present T cell receptor (beta chain) was sequenced within a study of beta chain features in type 1 diabetes. Germline CDR1 is MDHEN and CDR2 is SYDVKM. The CDR3 is 13 residues long. V dropped 11 bases and J dropped 3; count of bases not matched to a gene: 6. A heparinised blood draw that averaged approximately 120 mL was obtained once from each donor. Expressed TCRB transcripts were sequenced because the isolated RNA had all been reverse transcribed beforehand. Libraries were prepared by immunoSEQ multiplex PCR; TCRdb keeps only in-frame clonotypes and omits some of them. The repertoire holds about 900,000 clones, with 15% to 20% as singletons.

The sample consisted of naive CD4+ T cells from blood. The receptor's source is a woman aged 18-29 years in good health. This chain connects TRBV28 to TRBJ2-2, with 7 bases aligning to TRBD1. Here the CDR3 DNA reads TGTGCCTCCACAGGGGCGGACACCGGGGAGCTGTTTTTT. This translates into CASTGADTGELFF.